This T cell receptor beta chain was recovered during a study of T cell responses to AZD1222 COVID-19 vaccine. Points from the study as a whole: Unmutated variant regions reportedly attract nearly half of all spike-specific TCRs. Only a handful of AZD1222 recipients, several in all, had baseline seropositivity.

Assay: immunoSEQ multiplex PCR; the TCRdb copy retains only in-frame clones and omits some. This sample has 150,000 or so clones, with approximately 92% found just once. To note about this clone: Its antigen is not identified.

This clonotype was obtained from an adult who received the AZD1222 COVID-19 vaccine. Source: peripheral blood, taken 28 days after the second AZD1222 dose.

In nucleotides, the CDR3 is TGTGCCAGCAGCGCCGGACAGGGAAGTTGGGAAAAACTGTTTTTT. The encoded protein is CASSAGQGSWEKLFF. The chain is built from TRBV2 and TRBJ1-4; TRBD1 aligns across 8 bases. Germline CDR1 reads SNHLY; CDR2 reads FYNNEI. The CDR3 consists of 15 residues. The junction had 11 bases not matched to a gene; V was cut back by 6 bases and J by 8 bases.